The subject of this entry is one TCR beta chain. The protocol was immunoSEQ multiplex PCR, while the TCRdb copy is restricted to in-frame clones and leaves out a portion. Here the sample spans approximately 50,000 clones, about 88% being singletons. Specified time point: pretreatment peripheral blood. Germline lookup yields CDR1 SEHNR and CDR2 FQNEAQ (reference sequence). Trimming removed 3 bases from V and 9 bases from J, with 9 bases in between. This CDR3 contains 12 residues. The sample is drawn from a study of PD-L1 blockade in urothelial cancer. The sample consisted of PBMCs, taken around atezolizumab (anti-PD-L1) treatment. The chain links TRBV7-9 to TRBJ1-5; unclear D gene. The source of this sequence is a man between 65 and 80 years old with urothelial cancer. CDR3 region: CASSFGERPQHF. The DNA for the CDR3 is TGTGCCAGCAGCTTCGGAGAGCGGCCCCAGCATTTT.